What follows is one T cell receptor beta chain and its context. Its cognate antigen is unknown. The data derive from a study of post-analysis software for immune sequencing data. Regarding the study as a whole: Comparison of patients with controls showed five TRBV segments more frequent in patients, TRBV5-6, TRBV5-1 and TRBV20-1 among them.

The authors incorporated unique molecular identifiers into the TCR beta cDNA libraries. TCRdb used MiXCR to reprocess the PCR reads, holding one entry per CDR3 protein. This sample carries roughly 800,000 distinct CDR3 sequences, 46% of them seen once, and the ten largest clones take roughly 5.2%. Trimming pared 5 bases from V and 3 bases from J, leaving 13 bases between. Germline V gene data show CDR1 as LNHNV and CDR2 as YYDKDF (reference sequence). The CDR3 totals 15 residues. The sequenced sample consisted of blood. The origin of this receptor is a girl under 18 with multiple sclerosis. This chain connects TRBV15 to TRBJ1-4; D possibly corresponds to TRBD1 (5 bases). CDR3 loop: CATSLNPGPNEKLFF. The CDR3 DNA reads as TGTGCCACCAGCCTCAACCCGGGGCCTAATGAAAAACTGTTTTTT.